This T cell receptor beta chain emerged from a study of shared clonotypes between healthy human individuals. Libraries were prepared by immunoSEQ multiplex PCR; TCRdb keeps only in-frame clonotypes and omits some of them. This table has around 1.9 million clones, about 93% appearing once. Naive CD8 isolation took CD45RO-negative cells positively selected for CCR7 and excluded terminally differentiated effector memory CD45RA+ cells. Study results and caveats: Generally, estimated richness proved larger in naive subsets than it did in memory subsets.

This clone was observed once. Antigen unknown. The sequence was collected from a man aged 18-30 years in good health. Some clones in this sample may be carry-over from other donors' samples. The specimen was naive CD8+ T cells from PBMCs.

The CDR3 DNA sequence: TGTGCCAGTACCACGGGACTGATGAACACTGAAGCTTTCTTT. This codes for CASTTGLMNTEAFF. This chain links TRBV19 with TRBJ1-1, with D possibly TRBD1 on 5 matching bases. V dropped 7 bases and J dropped 0 bases, with 12 bases sitting between them. The CDR3 contains 14 residues. Germline V gene data show CDR1 as LNHDA and CDR2 as SQIVND (reference sequence).